Included here is one TCR beta chain sequence, with context. The CDR3 contains 15 residues. V was shortened by 1 base and J by 2 bases, with 11 bases between the two germline ends. The germline gives CDR1 MDHEN, CDR2 SYDVKM. This specimen comes from a study of blood T cell repertoires in COVID-19. Study-level information: COVID-19 samples from acute and convalescent phases originated in the United States, Italy and Spain. From T cells, B-cell-depleted T cells, or PBMCs came the material, which was cDNA or gDNA.

Original data processing: Nucleated cell counts were estimated from reference gene primer amplification. Profiling relied on immunoSEQ multiplex PCR, and the TCRdb table lists in-frame clones only, not all of them. Clone size and V and J calls were adopted from that table, with D and trimming inferred from the DNA. The repertoire holds approximately 260,000 clones, with 80% to 90% as singletons. This TCR was recovered from a woman aged 40 to 50 who had recovered from COVID-19. The material sequenced was peripheral blood. V gene TRBV28 combines with J gene TRBJ2-5; a possible D gene is TRBD1 (5 bases). The CDR3 DNA follows: TGTGCCAGCAGTTTATTCCAGGGCACTCAAGAGACCCAGTACTTC. This gives the protein CASSLFQGTQETQYF.